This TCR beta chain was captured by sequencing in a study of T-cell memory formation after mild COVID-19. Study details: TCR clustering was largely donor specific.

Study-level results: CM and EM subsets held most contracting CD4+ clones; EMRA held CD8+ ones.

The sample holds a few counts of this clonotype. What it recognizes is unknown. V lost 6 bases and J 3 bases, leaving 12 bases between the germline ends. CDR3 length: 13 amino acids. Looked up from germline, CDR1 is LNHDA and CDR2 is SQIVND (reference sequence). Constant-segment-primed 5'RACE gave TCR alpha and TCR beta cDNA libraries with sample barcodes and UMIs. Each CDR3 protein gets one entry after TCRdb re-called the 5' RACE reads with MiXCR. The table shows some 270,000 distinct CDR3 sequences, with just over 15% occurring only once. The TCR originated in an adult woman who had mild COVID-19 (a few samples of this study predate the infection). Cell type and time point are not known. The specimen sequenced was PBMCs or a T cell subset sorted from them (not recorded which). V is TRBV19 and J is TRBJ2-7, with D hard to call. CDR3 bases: TGTGCCAGTAGGTCGGCAGAGAACTACGAGCAGTACTTC. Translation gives CASRSAENYEQYF.